This T cell receptor (beta chain) was captured by sequencing in a study of T cells in Graves' hyperthyroidism and ophthalmopathy. Overall study findings and caveats: Researchers report that a 13 V-J model separated ophthalmopathy from stable hyperthyroidism.

The TCR beta CDR3 regions underwent amplification using RNA transcripts as the source. The HTBI primer set was used in a first-round RT-PCR of the TCR CDR3. TCRdb re-called the multiplex PCR reads through MiXCR, storing one row per CDR3 protein. The sample records fewer than 400,000 distinct CDR3 sequences, more than 15% being singletons. V shed 3 bases, J shed 6 bases, and the junction held 9 bases outside the gene matches. The CDR3 sequence is 16 residues long. The germline CDR1 and CDR2 sequences are KGHSH and LQKENI. This clonotype was counted many times. Its antigen is currently unknown. From 9 to 10 ml of fresh peripheral blood, PBMCs were isolated.

V is TRBV18 and J is TRBJ2-7; 12 bases map to TRBD2. The TCR comes from a woman younger than 30 with Graves' hyperthyroidism that later progressed to Graves' ophthalmopathy. The sample consisted of blood. The CDR3 DNA is TGTGCCAGCTCACCCAGGACTAGCGGGGAACCTGGCGAGCAGTACTTC. Its protein product is CASSPRTSGEPGEQYF.